These 30 T cell receptor beta chains originate from one sample sequenced in a study of blood T cells in healthy people across ages. Then a second PCR, running about 7 to 11 cycles, was carried out with a sample-barcoded 5' primer and a J-beta primer mix. Each CDR3 protein is one row after TCRdb ran MiXCR on the 5' RACE reads. The sample has roughly 1,500,000 distinct CDR3 sequences, roughly 40% seen once. The sequenced material came from blood. The receptor set was obtained from a woman between 18 and 29 years old in good health.

A few counts support this clonotype. This chain joins TRBV5-1 and TRBJ2-5; D unclear. Trimming cost V 2 bases and J 5 bases, with 25 bases left between them. CDR3 length: 18 amino acids. Germline assignment: CDR1 SGHRS and CDR2 YFSETQ. The CDR3 here is CASSFTRYSSLLPETQYF. CDR3 coding DNA: TGCGCCAGCAGCTTCACCCGATACTCCAGCCTACTCCCCGAGACCCAGTACTTC.

This clonotype was seen only a few times. This chain links TRBV7-2 with TRBJ1-2, with 9 positions matching TRBD1. Trimming cost V 3 bases and J 7 bases; bases outside gene matches: 9. Germline V gene lookup returns CDR1 SGHTA and CDR2 FQGNSA. The CDR3 sequence is 15 residues long. The chain's CDR3 is CASSFAGQGRGGYTF. CDR3 bases: TGTGCCAGCAGCTTTGCCGGACAGGGGCGAGGTGGCTACACCTTC.

The V call is TRBV28, the J call TRBJ2-3; the D gene is possibly TRBD2 (5 bases). Trimming cost V 3 bases and J 0 bases, with 10 bases left between them. The CDR3 is 15 amino acids. Germline assignment: CDR1 MDHEN and CDR2 SYDVKM. CDR3 loop: CASSLEDPSTDTQYF. The CDR3 coding sequence is TGTGCCAGCAGTTTGGAGGACCCTAGCACAGATACGCAGTATTTT.

This clonotype has a handful of counts. The gene calls are TRBV3-1 and TRBJ2-1; D gene ambiguous. Judging by the DNA end, TRBJ2-7 fits better; the J call may be wrong. The CDR3 is 16 residues long. CDR1 LGHDT and CDR2 YNNKEL come from the germline V gene (reference sequence). The CDR3 loop reads CASSQGTPSLYNEQYF. CDR3 nucleotide sequence: TGTGCCAGCAGCCAGGGTACTCCCTCCTTATACAATGAGCAGTACTTC.

The chain has TRBV3-1 and TRBJ2-5; unclear D gene. Germline-derived CDR1 and CDR2 are LGHDT and YNNKEL (reference sequence). V shed 0 bases and J shed 4 bases, with 21 bases lying between them. The CDR3 runs 18 residues. As DNA, the CDR3 is TGTGCCAGCAGCCAAGATACCGGCCAGCTGCGACTCCCAGAGACCCAGTACTTC. Residues: CASSQDTGQLRLPETQYF.

This clonotype was observed a handful of times. The chain joins TRBV2 to TRBJ2-1; D uncertain. The V gene's germline CDR1 is SNHLY and CDR2 FYNNEI. The CDR3 has 14 residues. V lost 8 bases, J lost 0 bases, and 11 bases lay in between. The CDR3 DNA sequence: TGTGCCAGCGGGCGGCAGTCCTCCTACAATGAGCAGTTCTTC. It codes for CASGRQSSYNEQFF.

The CDR3: CASSQESLSSYNEQFF. CDR3 DNA: TGTGCCAGCAGCCAAGAGAGCCTAAGCTCCTACAATGAGCAGTTCTTC. J is TRBJ2-1 and V is TRBV4-2; D is unclear. CDR3 length: 16 residues. Trimming pared 0 bases from V and 0 bases from J, leaving 9 bases between. Germline values: CDR1 LGHNA, CDR2 YNFKEQ.

For this clonotype: Mismatch with germline at one junction end may stem from a read error. The CDR3: CAGSLGAGAQQETQYF. The CDR3 DNA reads as TGCGCCGGCAGCTTGGGGGCTGGGGCGCAACAAGAGACCCAGTACTTC. The chain is built from TRBV5-1 and TRBJ2-5; weak D call: TRBD1 (6 bases). Germline values: CDR1 SGHRS, CDR2 YFSETQ. The CDR3 has 16 amino acids. The full variable domain, completed using reference TRBV5-1 and TRBJ2-5, is KAGVTQTPRYLIKTRGQQVTLSCSPISGHRSVSWYQQTPGQGLQFLFEYFSETQRNKGNFPGRFSGRQFSNSRSEMNVSTLELGDSALYLCAGSLGAGAQQETQYFGPGTRLLVL.

This clonotype was seen a handful of times. This rearrangement joins TRBV5-1 to TRBJ2-3; D is unclear. CDR3 size: 14 residues. The V end was cut by 3 bases, the J end by 2 bases, with 10 bases between. CDR1 is SGHRS, CDR2 YFSETQ, per germline. CDR3: CASSSAGDTDTQYF. The CDR3, as DNA: TGCGCCAGCAGCTCGGCTGGGGACACAGATACGCAGTATTTT.

The chain couples TRBV3-1 to TRBJ2-7; 11 bases agree with TRBD2. The CDR3 covers 18 residues. V shed 6 bases and J 4 bases; nucleotides not matched to a gene: 17. CDR1 is LGHDT, CDR2 YNNKEL, per germline (reference sequence). This chain's CDR3 is CASSRGSARLAGIYEQYF. Here the CDR3 DNA reads TGTGCCAGCAGTCGAGGTTCGGCACGACTAGCGGGAATATACGAGCAGTACTTC.

This chain uses TRBV6-6 with TRBJ2-3, with D perhaps matching TRBD1 or TRBD2 (5 bases each). Germline V gene lookup returns CDR1 MNHNY and CDR2 SVGAGI (reference sequence). Trimming cost V 6 bases and J 1 base, with 17 bases left between them. The CDR3 runs 16 residues. The CDR3 region is CASRNPVGTGTDTQYF. The CDR3 DNA reads TGTGCCAGCAGGAACCCGGTGGGGACGGGCACAGATACGCAGTATTTT.

The chain uses TRBV19 and TRBJ2-1, with 7 bases aligning to TRBD2. The CDR3 runs 16 residues. V shed 8 bases, J shed 1 base, and the junction held 11 bases outside the gene matches. Germline V CDR1 and CDR2: LNHDA, SQIVND (reference sequence). The chain's CDR3 is CASSSAGSGSYNEQFF. Here the CDR3 DNA reads TGTGCCAGTTCGTCAGCGGGAAGTGGGTCCTACAATGAGCAGTTCTTC.

This clonotype was seen a few times. The rearrangement links TRBV20-1 to TRBJ1-1; TRBD1 aligns across 7 bases. CDR1 and CDR2 (germline): DFQATT, SNEGSKA (reference sequence). The CDR3 spans 11 residues. The DNA for the CDR3 is TGCAGAACAGGGGAGAGGGCTGAAGCTTTCTTT. Amino acids: CRTGERAEAFF.

This clonotype was recorded only once. The V and J genes are TRBV30 and TRBJ1-2, with D tentatively TRBD1 (5 bases). Trimming shortened V by 1 base and J by 8 bases, and 14 bases separated the two germline ends. The germline V gene encodes CDR1 GTSNPN and CDR2 SVGIG (reference sequence). CDR3 length: 13 residues. Here the CDR3 reads CAWSGGVGDGYTF. The CDR3 DNA follows: TGTGCCTGGAGTGGCGGCGTAGGGGACGGCTACACCTTC.

As regards this clonotype: One end of the junction fails to match germline, which may point to a read error. V gene TRBV7-9 combines with J gene TRBJ2-2; tentative D call: TRBD2 (6 bases). This CDR3 is 14 amino acids long. Per germline, CDR1 SEHNR and CDR2 FQNEAQ (reference sequence). CDR3 protein: CASSSTAGPGGLFF. As DNA, the CDR3 is TGTGCCAGCAGCTCAACCGCCGGGCCCGGGGGGCTGTTTTTT. Looking up the rest from reference TRBV7-9 and TRBJ2-2 gives the full variable domain: DTGVSQNPRHKITKRGQNVTFRCDPISEHNRLYWYRQTLGQGPEFLTYFQNEAQLEKSRLLSDRFSAERPKGSFSTLEIQRTEQGDSAMYLCASSSTAGPGGLFFGEGSRLTVL.

This clonotype was seen a few times. The gene calls are TRBV24-1 and TRBJ2-5; D not certain. Germline CDR1 and CDR2: KGHDR and SFDVKD. CDR3 length: 13 amino acids. V gave up 4 bases and J gave up 3 bases, with 8 bases separating them. This chain's CDR3 is CATSETQKETQYF. CDR3 sequence (DNA): TGTGCCACCAGTGAAACGCAGAAAGAGACCCAGTACTTC.

On this clonotype: Germline is not matched at one junction end, which may reflect a read error. CDR3 region: CANSPREGAKNIQYF. CDR3 coding DNA: TGTGCCAACTCACCTCGTGAAGGTGCCAAAAACATTCAGTACTTC. V gene TRBV18 combines with J gene TRBJ2-4; no definite D call. Germline V gene lookup returns CDR1 KGHSH and CDR2 LQKENI. This CDR3 comprises 15 residues.

The chain combines TRBV27 with TRBJ2-1, with 7 positions matching TRBD2. V dropped 6 bases and J dropped 7; count of bases not matched to a gene: 12. The CDR3 extends over 15 amino acids. Germline loops: CDR1 MNHEY, CDR2 SMNVEV (reference sequence). The chain's CDR3 is CASRVGLSGGNEQFF. In DNA form, the CDR3 reads TGTGCCAGCAGAGTGGGACTATCTGGGGGGAATGAGCAGTTCTTC.

This clonotype appeared a single time. The chain carries TRBV30 and TRBJ1-1, with TRBD1 as a possible D gene (5 bases). Looked up from germline, CDR1 is GTSNPN and CDR2 is SVGIG (reference sequence). V lost 6 bases and J lost 6, with 14 bases in between. The CDR3 runs to 12 residues. Written as DNA, the CDR3 is TGTGCCTGCATAGGGGCTCCTCCTGAAGCTTTCTTT. Its protein product is CACIGAPPEAFF.

V is TRBV15 and J is TRBJ2-3, with D perhaps TRBD2 (7 bases). Germline V gives CDR1 LNHNV, CDR2 YYDKDF (reference sequence). V lost 5 bases to trimming and J lost 5 bases, with 14 bases between them. The CDR3 length is 14 residues. The CDR3 region is CATSGSGEGDTQYF. In DNA form, the CDR3 reads TGTGCCACCAGCGGCTCAGGGGAGGGAGATACGCAGTATTTT. Using reference TRBV15 and TRBJ2-3 for the parts outside the CDR3, the full variable domain is DAMVIQNPRYQVTQFGKPVTLSCSQTLNHNVMYWYQQKSSQAPKLLFHYYDKDFNNEADTPDNFQSRRPNTSFCFLDIRSPGLGDTAMYLCATSGSGEGDTQYFGPGTRLTVL.

The chain joins TRBV12-3 or TRBV12-4 to TRBJ2-7, with 11 bases fitting TRBD2. The end of the DNA aligns better with TRBJ2-5, so the J call may be wrong. The CDR3 has 16 amino acids. CDR3 in amino acids: CAINKISGGARETQYF. The CDR3, as DNA: TGTGCCATCAACAAAATTAGCGGGGGGGCGAGGGAGACCCAGTACTTC.

The rearrangement joins TRBV7-9 to TRBJ1-4; the D is unclear. CDR1 and CDR2 (germline): SEHNR, FQNEAQ (reference sequence). Trimming removed 6 bases from V and 5 bases from J, with 10 bases in between. The CDR3 runs 13 residues. CDR3 in DNA: TGTGCCAGCAGGACGGCACCGAATGAAAAACTGTTTTTT. Its translation: CASRTAPNEKLFF.

The rearrangement uses TRBV28 and TRBJ2-5; 9 bases align to TRBD2. V was pared by 1 base and J by 2 bases, with 14 bases of the junction left unmatched. Germline loops: CDR1 MDHEN, CDR2 SYDVKM. This CDR3 is built from 19 residues. This CDR3 is CASSLSSGETADEQETQYF. The CDR3 DNA follows: TGTGCCAGCAGTTTATCTAGCGGGGAAACCGCGGATGAACAAGAGACCCAGTACTTC.

The chain couples TRBV20-1 to TRBJ1-2, with D perhaps matching TRBD1 (6 bases). Germline values: CDR1 DFQATT, CDR2 SNEGSKA (reference sequence). Trimming stripped 3 bases from V and 7 bases from J, with 12 bases between. There are 12 residues in the CDR3. The DNA of the CDR3 is TGCAGTGCTAGTTCCGGGGGCTCTGGCTACACCTTC. It specifies CSASSGGSGYTF.

This clonotype was picked up one time. The V gene is TRBV3-1, the J gene TRBJ2-3, with TRBD2 identical over 12 bases. The CDR3 is 17 amino acids. The germline gives CDR1 LGHDT, CDR2 YNNKEL (reference sequence). The trim removed 4 bases at V and 1 base at J, leaving 6 bases unmatched. The CDR3 nucleotides read TGTGCCAGCAGCCCAGGGACTAGCGGGTCCGGCACAGATACGCAGTATTTT. Its protein product is CASSPGTSGSGTDTQYF.

This sequence joins TRBV25-1 and TRBJ2-7; D is perhaps TRBD2 (5 bases). The ends were cut back, 0 bases at V and 3 bases at J, with 15 bases in the middle. This CDR3 spans 16 amino acids. Germline values: CDR1 MGHDK, CDR2 SYGVNS. CDR3 region: CASSEYAEAGSYEQYF. DNA of the CDR3: TGTGCCAGCAGTGAATATGCGGAGGCAGGCAGCTACGAGCAGTACTTC.

This clonotype was seen more than once but under ten times. J is TRBJ2-7 and V is TRBV29-1; possibly TRBD2 for D (5 bases). Trimming left V 4 bases short and J 2 bases short, with 12 bases between. This CDR3 spans 13 amino acids. Germline lookup yields CDR1 SQVTM and CDR2 ANQGSEA. The CDR3 DNA is TGCAGCGTTGTAGGAGGTCCGACCTACGAGCAGTACTTC. As protein: CSVVGGPTYEQYF.

This chain joins TRBV4-1 and TRBJ1-1; 7 bases match TRBD1. Germline-derived CDR1 and CDR2 are MGHRA and YSYEKL. The CDR3 is 15 residues long. Losses at the gene ends were 0 bases for V and 5 bases for J; bases not matched to a gene: 6. CDR3 DNA sequence: TGCGCCAGCAGCCAAGAGCAGGAACAGGGGACTGAAGCTTTCTTT. Translation gives CASSQEQEQGTEAFF.

J is TRBJ2-1 and V is TRBV6-1; the match to TRBD2 covers 13 bases. CDR1 and CDR2 from the germline V gene are MNHNS and SASEGT. CDR3 length: 15 amino acids. With 10 bases clipped from V and 7 bases from J, the junction kept 10 bases outside the gene matches. In DNA form, the CDR3 reads TGTGCCACTCGACTAGCGGGAGGATTGGTAAATGAGCAGTTCTTC. This gives the protein CATRLAGGLVNEQFF.

The gene calls are TRBV20-1 and TRBJ2-1; D may be TRBD2 (6 bases). The assigned J gene may be wrong: the sequence end matches TRBJ2-7 better. Germline CDR1 is DFQATT and CDR2 is SNEGSKA (reference sequence). CDR3 length equals 17 residues. The CDR3: CSARTPNRGLTYNEQYF. The DNA for the CDR3 is TGCAGTGCTAGAACCCCGAACCGGGGGTTAACCTACAATGAGCAGTACTTC.